A single sample gave rise to the 31 T cell receptor beta chains below, sequenced in a study of blood T cell repertoires in COVID-19. The repertoire was sequenced with immunoSEQ multiplex PCR; TCRdb's copy has only in-frame clones and lacks some. The table includes about 120,000 clones, about 90% detected once. The sequenced material came from peripheral blood. Receptors were obtained from a woman aged 55 to 70 with COVID-19, enrolled during active disease.

The table lists this clone with a few counts. The CDR3 bases are TGTGCCAGCAGCCCTAAGAGGCAGAATCAGCCCCAGCATTTT. Translating it yields CASSPKRQNQPQHF. The rearrangement links TRBV3-1 (or the pseudogene TRBV3-2) to TRBJ1-5, with D unresolved. From germline, CDR1 is LGHDT and CDR2 YNNKEL (reference sequence). The CDR3 is 14 amino acids. The V end was cut by 4 bases, the J end by 4 bases, with 11 bases between.

The chain links TRBV11-2 to TRBJ2-2, with D hard to call. Germline CDR1 SGHAT, CDR2 FQNNGV. Trimming took 0 bases from V and 5 from J, leaving 7 bases between them. The CDR3 runs 14 residues. The CDR3 region has the DNA TGTGCCAGCAGCTTAGAACGGTGGACCGGGGAGCTGTTTTTT. Its protein is CASSLERWTGELFF.

The rearrangement uses TRBV5-4 and TRBJ1-4; unclear D gene. V was cut by 0 bases and J by 3 bases, with 6 bases left in between. This CDR3 region has 14 residues. Per the germline V gene, CDR1 is SGHNT and CDR2 is YYREEE (reference sequence). CDR3 loop: CASSLGRANEKLFF. The DNA of the CDR3 is TGTGCCAGCAGCTTGGGAAGAGCTAATGAAAAACTGTTTTTT. The variable domain in full, with the rest retrieved from reference TRBV5-4 and TRBJ1-4, is ETGVTQSPTHLIKTRGQQVTLRCSSQSGHNTVSWYQQALGQGPQFIFQYYREEENGRGNFPPRFSGLQFPNYSSELNVNALELDDSALYLCASSLGRANEKLFFGSGTQLSVL.

This chain connects TRBV2 to TRBJ2-5; D is unclear. V was cut by 7 bases and J by 5 bases, with 11 bases left in between. The CDR3 runs to 12 residues. Germline CDR1 and CDR2: SNHLY and FYNNEI. The CDR3 coding sequence is TGTGCCAGCACCCTGAGTCGGGAGACCCAGTACTTC. It encodes CASTLSRETQYF.

The chain links TRBV18 to TRBJ1-2; D gene ambiguous. The ends were cut back, 0 bases at V and 7 bases at J, with 12 bases in the middle. The CDR3 contains 14 residues. Germline V gene data show CDR1 as KGHSH and CDR2 as LQKENI. Here the CDR3 reads CASSPPANPPGYTF. The CDR3 DNA sequence: TGTGCCAGCTCACCACCGGCAAACCCCCCTGGCTACACCTTC.

The gene calls are TRBV9 and TRBJ2-7, with 9 bases aligning to TRBD2. This CDR3 comprises 14 residues. Germline V gene sequence: CDR1 SGDLS, CDR2 YYNGEE. V lost 3 bases, J lost 7 bases, and 8 bases stayed unmatched. The CDR3 sequence is CASSDTGTSTEQYF. The DNA of the CDR3 is TGTGCCAGCAGCGATACCGGGACTAGCACGGAGCAGTACTTC. The full variable domain, in which reference TRBV9 and TRBJ2-7 provide the parts outside the CDR3, is DSGVTQTPKHLITATGQRVTLRCSPRSGDLSVYWYQQSLDQGLQFLIQYYNGEERAKGNILERFSAQQFPDLHSELNLSSLELGDSALYFCASSDTGTSTEQYFGPGTRLTVT.

CDR3 DNA sequence: TGCGCCAGCAGCTTGGGCCTACTAGCGGGGGAGGATGAGCAGTTCTTC. Translated, it gives CASSLGLLAGEDEQFF. The chain has TRBV5-1 and TRBJ2-1; 11 positions agree with TRBD2. V dropped 0 bases and J dropped 8; count of bases not matched to a gene: 7. The CDR3 has 16 residues. Germline CDR1 reads SGHRS; CDR2 reads YFSETQ.

V gene TRBV6-5 combines with J gene TRBJ1-5; 7 bases align to TRBD1. The length of the CDR3 is 14 residues. Germline CDR1 reads MNHEY; CDR2 reads SVGAGI. After removal of 5 bases from V and 9 bases from J, the junction contained 10 bases not matched to a gene. The CDR3 nucleotides read TGTGCCAGCAGTCGGGACAGCGTGGATCCGCCCCAGCATTTT. Encoded protein: CASSRDSVDPPQHF.

V and J are TRBV4-1 and TRBJ2-2; 13 positions agree with TRBD2. The CDR3 totals 16 residues. After removal of 4 bases from V and 6 bases from J, the junction contained 5 bases not matched to a gene. The germline V gene encodes CDR1 MGHRA and CDR2 YSYEKL. The CDR3 nucleotides are TGCGCCAGCAGCCGAATAGGGACTAGCGGGGCCGGGGAGCTGTTTTTT. It specifies CASSRIGTSGAGELFF.

The V gene is TRBV12-3 or TRBV12-4, the J gene TRBJ1-1, with a tentative D call TRBD1 (5 bases). This CDR3 contains 12 residues. The V end lost 1 base, the J end lost 9 bases, and 9 bases lay between the germline ends. CDR3 in amino acids: CASSLDWGKAFF. The CDR3, as DNA: TGTGCCAGCAGTTTAGATTGGGGCAAAGCTTTCTTT.

The chain recombines TRBV4-1 with TRBJ2-7; TRBD1 matches 9 bases. This CDR3 spans 19 amino acids. J lost 5 bases, V lost 1 base, and 18 bases had no gene match. The V gene's germline CDR1 is MGHRA and CDR2 YSYEKL. CDR3 amino acids: CASSQVPTTGTGLSNEQYF. CDR3 sequence (DNA): TGCGCCAGCAGCCAAGTCCCTACGACCGGGACAGGGCTTTCCAACGAGCAGTACTTC.

The chain carries TRBV6-5 and TRBJ1-1, with D unresolved. The V and J ends lost 2 bases and 3 bases respectively, with 13 bases between them. This CDR3 comprises 15 residues. In germline, CDR1 is MNHEY, CDR2 SVGAGI. CDR3 sequence: CASSYGGRSDTEAFF. The CDR3 DNA reads TGTGCCAGCAGTTACGGAGGCCGATCGGACACTGAAGCTTTCTTT.

The CDR3 region has the DNA TGCGCCAGCAGCCCGCTTAGGTTAACAGGGGAGGCAGATACGCAGTATTTT. This codes for CASSPLRLTGEADTQYF. The V gene is TRBV4-1, the J gene TRBJ2-3, with a tentative D call TRBD1 (7 bases). The CDR3 covers 17 residues. V was pared by 4 bases and J by 4 bases, with 21 bases between. Germline loops: CDR1 MGHRA, CDR2 YSYEKL.

This clone was detected a few times. The chain uses TRBV18 and TRBJ1-6; weak D call: TRBD1 (5 bases). The length of the CDR3 is 13 residues. The germline V gene encodes CDR1 KGHSH and CDR2 LQKENI. The V end lost 5 bases, the J end lost 5 bases, and 7 bases lay between the germline ends. CDR3 amino acids: CASSGRDNSPLHF. CDR3 DNA sequence: TGTGCCAGCTCAGGCAGGGATAATTCACCCCTCCACTTT.

This sequence joins TRBV6-1 and TRBJ2-7; the match to TRBD1 covers 7 bases. The junction had 5 bases not matched to a gene; V was cut back by 0 bases and J by 0 bases. This CDR3 contains 16 residues. Looked up from germline, CDR1 is MNHNS and CDR2 is SASEGT. Here the CDR3 reads CASSEALTGDSYEQYF. CDR3 DNA sequence: TGTGCCAGCAGTGAAGCGCTAACAGGGGACTCCTACGAGCAGTACTTC.

The chain links TRBV10-3 to TRBJ1-5; 9 nucleotides align to TRBD1. The CDR3 loop spans 13 amino acids. With V trimmed by 10 bases and J by 4 bases, 5 bases remained unmatched. Germline loops: CDR1 ENHRY, CDR2 SYGVKD. The CDR3 DNA reads TGTGCCAGCGCTGGGACAGGGAATCAGCCCCAGCATTTT. This codes for CASAGTGNQPQHF.

This clone was seen a handful of times. The rearrangement joins TRBV3-1 (or the pseudogene TRBV3-2) to TRBJ1-6; 11 bases are a match to TRBD1. The trim removed 3 bases at V and 10 bases at J, leaving 5 bases unmatched. The germline gives CDR1 LGHDT, CDR2 YNNKEL (reference sequence). The CDR3 consists of 15 residues. The CDR3 here is CASSQGGTGGSPLHF. The CDR3, as DNA: TGTGCCAGCAGCCAGGGAGGGACAGGGGGATCACCCCTCCACTTT.

V gene TRBV23-1 combines with J gene TRBJ2-7; D gene ambiguous. TRBV23-1 is an open reading frame, and its role is uncertain. V was pared by 2 bases and J by 2 bases, with 19 bases between. The CDR3 totals 17 residues. CDR3 coding DNA: TGCGCCAGCAGTCAAGCAGTAACATGGGCGTACCCCTACGAGCAGTACTTC. This encodes CASSQAVTWAYPYEQYF.

This chain joins TRBV9 and TRBJ2-3; D unresolved. There are 15 residues in the CDR3. Germline values: CDR1 SGDLS, CDR2 YYNGEE. V was pared by 0 bases and J by 2 bases, with 10 bases between. CDR3 amino acids: CASSVEPSTTDTQYF. The CDR3 DNA reads as TGTGCCAGCAGCGTAGAGCCGAGTACCACAGATACGCAGTATTTT.

The rearrangement links TRBV4-1 to TRBJ1-2; 9 nucleotides agree with TRBD1. The length of the CDR3 is 15 residues. V dropped 3 bases and J dropped 6; count of bases not matched to a gene: 8. Germline CDR1 is MGHRA and CDR2 is YSYEKL. CDR3 sequence: CASSQEPGTGNGYTF. The CDR3 DNA reads as TGCGCCAGCAGCCAGGAGCCCGGGACAGGGAATGGCTACACCTTC.

V is TRBV14 and J is TRBJ2-5; D is ambiguous. Germline assignment: CDR1 SGHDN and CDR2 FVKESK. The CDR3 contains 15 residues. V was shortened by 2 bases and J by 5 bases, with 15 bases between the two germline ends. CDR3 DNA: TGTGCCAGCAGCCAATTGATGTCAGGCTCGGAGACCCAGTACTTC. Translating gives CASSQLMSGSETQYF.

This clone is a singleton in its sample. This rearrangement joins TRBV20-1 to TRBJ1-4; tentative D call: TRBD1 (6 bases). Trimming pared 3 bases from V and 5 bases from J, leaving 10 bases between. This CDR3 has 13 amino acids. Germline values: CDR1 DFQATT, CDR2 SNEGSKA (reference sequence). This chain's CDR3 is CSASQGLNEKLFF. CDR3 nucleotide sequence: TGCAGTGCTAGTCAGGGGTTAAATGAAAAACTGTTTTTT.

The J gene is TRBJ2-3, the V gene TRBV5-4; 8 bases align to TRBD2. Germline CDR1 reads SGHNT; CDR2 reads YYREEE (reference sequence). Unmatched junction bases numbered 8, after V lost 4 bases and J lost 4 bases. This CDR3 has 15 residues. This CDR3 reads CASSTRGGQADTQYF. Written as DNA, the CDR3 is TGTGCCAGCAGCACCCGGGGGGGCCAAGCAGATACGCAGTATTTT. The full variable domain, rest sourced from reference TRBV5-4 and TRBJ2-3, is ETGVTQSPTHLIKTRGQQVTLRCSSQSGHNTVSWYQQALGQGPQFIFQYYREEENGRGNFPPRFSGLQFPNYSSELNVNALELDDSALYLCASSTRGGQADTQYFGPGTRLTVL.

The chain has TRBV6-5 and TRBJ2-1; 8 bases align to TRBD1. In germline, CDR1 is MNHEY, CDR2 SVGAGI. V shed 6 bases and J 8 bases; nucleotides not matched to a gene: 6. The CDR3 runs to 13 residues. DNA for the CDR3: TGTGCCAGCAGACCCGGACAGGGAGATGAGCAGTTCTTC. Translation gives CASRPGQGDEQFF.

The chain combines TRBV27 with TRBJ2-3, with 7 bases fitting TRBD1. V shed 0 bases, J shed 3 bases, and the junction held 6 bases outside the gene matches. CDR3 size: 16 residues. In germline, CDR1 is MNHEY, CDR2 SMNVEV (reference sequence). CDR3 sequence: CASSLSLDRLTDTQYF. As DNA, the CDR3 is TGTGCCAGCAGTTTATCCTTGGACAGGTTAACAGATACGCAGTATTTT.

The chain has TRBV5-1 and TRBJ2-7, with unresolved D. The V gene's germline CDR1 is SGHRS and CDR2 YFSETQ. The V end was cut by 0 bases, the J end by 6 bases, with 7 bases between. This CDR3 comprises 12 residues. CDR3 in amino acids: CASSLAGAEQYF. The CDR3 DNA is TGCGCCAGCAGCTTGGCCGGAGCCGAGCAGTACTTC.

V usage is TRBV5-1 and J usage is TRBJ1-2; 10 nucleotides align to TRBD1. V dropped 0 bases and J dropped 8; count of bases not matched to a gene: 4. Germline V CDR1 and CDR2: SGHRS, YFSETQ. The CDR3 length is 14 residues. CDR3 sequence reads: CASSLGGQGYGYTF. CDR3 DNA sequence: TGCGCCAGCAGCTTGGGGGGACAGGGGTACGGCTACACCTTC.

The J gene is TRBJ1-2, the V gene TRBV28; weak D call: TRBD1 (5 bases). From germline, CDR1 is MDHEN and CDR2 SYDVKM. V gave up 6 bases and J gave up 5 bases, with 10 bases separating them. There are 12 residues in the CDR3. CDR3 nucleotides: TGTGCCAGCAGCCTCTCAGGGTATGGCTACACCTTC. Translation gives CASSLSGYGYTF.

This chain uses TRBV30 with TRBJ2-7, with no clear D. V was cut by 3 bases and J by 5 bases, with 14 bases left in between. The CDR3 consists of 13 residues. Germline V gene data show CDR1 as GTSNPN and CDR2 as SVGIG (reference sequence). The CDR3 sequence: CAWSSEFRNEQYF. CDR3 DNA sequence: TGTGCCTGGAGCTCGGAGTTTAGGAACGAGCAGTACTTC.

The chain employs TRBV4-1 and TRBJ2-1; no firm D call. The germline V and J ends were trimmed by 4 bases and 6 bases, with 7 bases remaining between them. The CDR3 is 12 residues long. In germline, CDR1 is MGHRA, CDR2 YSYEKL. For the CDR3, the DNA is TGCGCCAGCAGCCTCTCAGGCAATGAGCAGTTCTTC. This sequence encodes CASSLSGNEQFF.

The V call is TRBV5-5, the J call TRBJ2-2; a possible D gene is TRBD2 (6 bases). The CDR3 sequence is 19 residues long. Germline CDR1 SGHKS, CDR2 YYEKEE (reference sequence). V lost 2 bases, J lost 6 bases, and 26 bases lay in between. The CDR3 sequence: CASSLSRERQTVRPGELFF. The CDR3 nucleotides read TGTGCCAGCAGCTTATCACGGGAGAGACAGACCGTCCGCCCCGGGGAGCTGTTTTTT.